These T cell receptor beta chains were read from a single sample in a study of T-cell memory formation after mild COVID-19. Using its own MiXCR run on the 5' RACE reads, TCRdb lists one record per CDR3 protein. The sample shows roughly 400,000 distinct CDR3 sequences, more than 20% of them seen only once. The sequenced sample was PBMCs or a T cell subset sorted from them (not recorded which). The receptors here all came from an adult woman who had mild COVID-19 (a few samples of this study predate the infection). Cell type and time point are not known. CDR3s include the opening cysteine and the closing phenylalanine or tryptophan. D genes are given only for firm matches. A clone size is listed for some rows: how often the clone was seen (once, few, many), or a class if it is expanded.

V: TRBV5-1
size: .
D: .
J: TRBJ2-2
CDR3: CASSLGFLAANTGELFF
DNA: TGCGCCAGCAGCTTGGGTTTTTTGGCGGCAAACACCGGGGAGCTGTTTTTT

V: TRBV20-1
size: .
D: TRBD2
J: TRBJ2-1
CDR3: CSAPLAGDGRNEQFF
DNA: TGCAGTGCCCCCCTAGCGGGCGATGGCAGGAATGAGCAGTTCTTC

V: TRBV28
size: many
D: .
J: TRBJ2-7
CDR3: CASSPYSGRVYEQYF
DNA: TGTGCCAGCAGTCCCTACAGCGGGCGCGTCTACGAGCAGTACTTC

V: TRBV27
size: .
D: TRBD1
J: TRBJ2-3
CDR3: CASSTNRGTSTDTQYF
DNA: TGTGCCAGCAGTACTAACAGGGGAACTAGCACAGATACGCAGTATTTT

V: TRBV5-1
size: few
D: .
J: TRBJ1-3
CDR3: CASSLDRVKGGNTIYF
DNA: TGCGCCAGCAGCTTGGATAGGGTTAAGGGCGGAAACACCATATATTTT

V: TRBV6-2/TRBV6-3
size: .
D: .
J: TRBJ2-1
CDR3: CASSLRDTSYNEQFF
DNA: TGTGCCAGCAGTCTTAGGGACACCTCGTACAATGAGCAGTTCTTC

V: TRBV12-3/TRBV12-4
size: many
D: .
J: TRBJ1-5
CDR3: CASSFGQPQHF
DNA: TGTGCCAGCAGTTTTGGTCAGCCCCAGCATTTT

V: TRBV6-6
size: few
D: TRBD2
J: TRBJ2-1
CDR3: CASSIGLAGVPEQFF
DNA: TGTGCCAGCAGCATTGGACTAGCGGGGGTCCCTGAGCAGTTCTTC

V: TRBV20-1
size: .
D: .
J: TRBJ2-3
CDR3: CSARELGSTDTQYF
DNA: TGCAGTGCTAGAGAACTAGGCAGCACAGATACGCAGTATTTT

V: TRBV4-1
size: .
D: .
J: TRBJ2-2
CDR3: CASSQDANTGELFF
DNA: TGCGCCAGCAGCCAAGATGCGAACACCGGGGAGCTGTTTTTT

V: TRBV7-9
size: .
D: .
J: TRBJ1-2
CDR3: CASSFQGPRNYGYTF
DNA: TGTGCCAGCAGCTTCCAGGGACCTCGAAACTATGGCTACACCTTC

V: TRBV7-8
size: few
D: TRBD1
J: TRBJ1-2
CDR3: CASSFTSTGAGYTF
DNA: TGTGCCAGCAGCTTCACCTCAACAGGGGCTGGCTACACCTTC

V: TRBV7-6
size: .
D: .
J: TRBJ2-1
CDR3: CASSLAGGNGINEQFF
DNA: TGTGCCAGCAGCTTAGCGGGCGGGAATGGTATCAATGAGCAGTTCTTC

V: TRBV12-3/TRBV12-4
size: few
D: TRBD2
J: TRBJ2-3
CDR3: CASSITSGGINTQYF
DNA: TGTGCCAGCAGTATCACTAGCGGGGGTATTAATACGCAGTATTTT

V: TRBV30
size: .
D: TRBD1
J: TRBJ2-1
CDR3: CAWSSGQGDGEQFF
DNA: TGTGCCTGGAGTTCTGGACAGGGCGATGGGGAGCAGTTCTTC

V: TRBV9
size: .
D: .
J: TRBJ1-2
CDR3: CASSEDSVGESYGYTF
DNA: TGTGCCAGCAGCGAGGATTCGGTTGGGGAAAGCTATGGCTACACCTTC

V: TRBV15
size: .
D: .
J: TRBJ2-7
CDR3: CATSRSRGSYEQYF
DNA: TGTGCCACCAGCAGATCTCGAGGCTCCTACGAGCAGTACTTC

V: TRBV11-3
size: many
D: TRBD2
J: TRBJ2-5
CDR3: CASSVTSGERETQYF
DNA: TGTGCCAGCAGCGTGACTAGCGGGGAGAGGGAGACCCAGTACTTC

V: TRBV12-3/TRBV12-4
size: .
D: TRBD2
J: TRBJ2-2
CDR3: CASSSGLAGTGELFF
DNA: TGTGCCAGCAGCTCGGGACTAGCGGGCACCGGGGAGCTGTTTTTT

V: TRBV2
size: .
D: TRBD2
J: TRBJ2-7
CDR3: CASRDGLAGGREQYF
DNA: TGTGCCAGCAGAGACGGACTAGCGGGAGGCAGGGAGCAGTACTTC

V: TRBV7-2
size: .
D: .
J: TRBJ2-5
CDR3: CASSLGGVGETQYF
DNA: TGTGCCAGCAGCTTAGGGGGGGTGGGAGAGACCCAGTACTTC

V: TRBV12-3/TRBV12-4
size: few
D: .
J: TRBJ2-7
CDR3: CASSLLAISSYEQYF
DNA: TGTGCCAGCAGTTTACTAGCTATTAGCTCCTACGAGCAGTACTTC

V: TRBV5-6
size: .
D: .
J: TRBJ2-1
CDR3: CASSLGVGLSINNEQFF
DNA: TGTGCCAGCAGCTTGGGGGTAGGGTTGAGCATTAACAATGAGCAGTTCTTC

V: TRBV7-9
size: .
D: TRBD2
J: TRBJ2-6
CDR3: CASSLSGGNFGANVLTF
DNA: TGTGCCAGCAGCTTAAGCGGGGGGAATTTTGGGGCCAACGTCCTGACTTTC

V: TRBV15
size: .
D: TRBD1
J: TRBJ1-2
CDR3: CATSSRQGYYGYTF
DNA: TGTGCCACCAGCAGTCGACAGGGGTACTATGGCTACACCTTC

V: TRBV5-1
size: few
D: TRBD1
J: TRBJ2-7
CDR3: CASSLDVGGNEQYF
DNA: TGCGCCAGCAGCCTGGACGTAGGGGGCAACGAGCAGTACTTC

V: TRBV28
size: .
D: .
J: TRBJ1-6
CDR3: CASSLYPSENNSPLHF
DNA: TGTGCCAGCAGTTTATACCCCTCAGAGAATAATTCACCCCTCCACTTT

V: TRBV4-3
size: .
D: .
J: TRBJ2-7
CDR3: CASSQVSGGGVVNEQYF
DNA: TGCGCCAGCAGCCAAGTCTCTGGAGGGGGAGTAGTGAACGAGCAGTACTTC

V: TRBV5-5
size: once
D: .
J: TRBJ1-2
CDR3: CASSLATGKSTF
DNA: TGTGCCAGCAGCTTGGCCACAGGGAAGAGCACCTTC

V: TRBV4-1
size: .
D: TRBD2
J: TRBJ2-5
CDR3: CASSQEGSGGGSRETQYF
DNA: TGCGCCAGCAGCCAAGAGGGTAGCGGGGGGGGATCGAGAGAGACCCAGTACTTC

V: TRBV5-1
size: few
D: TRBD1
J: TRBJ2-7
CDR3: CASSSVAQQGAYEQYF
DNA: TGCGCCAGCAGCTCCGTCGCTCAACAGGGGGCTTATGAGCAGTACTTC

V: TRBV30
size: few
D: .
J: TRBJ2-2
CDR3: CAWSVLTGSNTGELFF
DNA: TGTGCCTGGAGTGTCCTCACAGGTTCGAACACCGGGGAGCTGTTTTTT

V: TRBV5-1
size: many
D: .
J: TRBJ2-1
CDR3: CASSRPGGSDNEQFF
DNA: TGCGCCAGCTCCCGCCCCGGGGGAAGCGACAATGAGCAGTTCTTC

V: TRBV20-1
size: .
D: .
J: TRBJ1-3
CDR3: CSARLGVENTIYF
DNA: TGCAGTGCTAGACTGGGTGTCGAAAACACCATATATTTT

V: TRBV6-2/TRBV6-3
size: few
D: .
J: TRBJ2-4
CDR3: CASRSQGLAKNIQYF
DNA: TGTGCCAGCAGGTCCCAGGGGTTAGCCAAAAACATTCAGTACTTC

V: TRBV4-3
size: .
D: TRBD2
J: TRBJ2-1
CDR3: CASSLRDPGTSSYNEQFF
DNA: TGCGCCAGCAGCCTAAGAGATCCCGGGACTAGCTCATACAATGAGCAGTTCTTC

V: TRBV12-3/TRBV12-4
size: many
D: .
J: TRBJ1-5
CDR3: CASSLGRDQPQHF
DNA: TGTGCCAGCAGTTTGGGGCGAGATCAGCCCCAGCATTTT

V: TRBV24-1
size: .
D: TRBD2
J: TRBJ2-1
CDR3: CATSDSQHSGTRIGNEQFF
DNA: TGTGCCACCAGTGATTCTCAACACTCCGGGACTAGAATCGGCAATGAGCAGTTCTTC

V: TRBV30
size: .
D: .
J: TRBJ2-2
CDR3: CAVDSKDVRTGELFF
DNA: TGTGCCGTAGACTCAAAGGACGTTAGGACCGGGGAGCTGTTTTTT

V: TRBV4-1
size: few
D: .
J: TRBJ1-1
CDR3: CASSWGLSTEAFF
DNA: TGCGCCAGCAGCTGGGGTTTGAGCACTGAAGCTTTCTTT

V: TRBV7-9
size: .
D: TRBD2
J: TRBJ2-1
CDR3: CASSMRTSGFNEQFF
DNA: TGTGCCAGCAGCATGCGGACTAGCGGGTTCAATGAGCAGTTCTTC

V: TRBV12-3/TRBV12-4
size: many
D: TRBD1
J: TRBJ2-7
CDR3: CASSFRTGTASYEQYF
DNA: TGTGCCAGCTCTTTCCGGACCGGGACAGCCTCCTACGAGCAGTACTTC

V: TRBV6-2/TRBV6-3
size: .
D: .
J: TRBJ2-6
CDR3: CASSSRRGANVLTF
DNA: TGTGCCAGCAGTTCTAGGAGGGGGGCCAACGTCCTGACTTTC

V: TRBV7-9
size: many
D: .
J: TRBJ1-1
CDR3: CASSVNTEAFF
DNA: TGTGCCAGCAGTGTGAACACTGAAGCTTTCTTT

V: TRBV18
size: few
D: .
J: TRBJ2-1
CDR3: CASSPPTKSSYNEQFF
DNA: TGTGCCAGCTCACCCCCGACTAAGAGCTCCTACAATGAGCAGTTCTTC

V: TRBV27
size: .
D: .
J: TRBJ2-1
CDR3: CASSLALPLSYEQFF
DNA: TGTGCCAGCAGTCTAGCCCTCCCTCTTTCTTATGAGCAGTTCTTC

V: TRBV7-3
size: few
D: .
J: TRBJ1-1
CDR3: CASSATITNQAFF
DNA: TGTGCCAGCAGCGCAACTATAACAAACCAAGCTTTCTTT

V: TRBV15
size: .
D: .
J: TRBJ1-1
CDR3: CATSRDHLNTEALF
DNA: TGTGCCACCAGCAGAGATCACCTTAACACTGAAGCTTTATTT

V: TRBV7-8
size: .
D: .
J: TRBJ2-5
CDR3: CASSWGPGERGETQYF
DNA: TGTGCCAGCAGCTGGGGCCCGGGGGAAAGAGGAGAGACCCAGTACTTC

V: TRBV29-1
size: few
D: .
J: TRBJ2-3
CDR3: CSVEGRAGLWTDTQYF
DNA: TGCAGCGTTGAAGGGAGGGCAGGGCTTTGGACAGATACGCAGTATTTT

V: TRBV7-9
size: many
D: .
J: TRBJ2-3
CDR3: CASSSRAFTSTDTQYF
DNA: TGTGCCAGCAGCTCCCGGGCCTTTACTAGCACAGATACGCAGTATTTT

V: TRBV25-1
size: .
D: .
J: TRBJ2-1
CDR3: CASSEGGLGFNEQFF
DNA: TGTGCCAGCAGTGAAGGAGGGTTGGGATTCAATGAGCAGTTCTTC

V: TRBV20-1
size: .
D: .
J: TRBJ1-3
CDR3: CSAPNARERTSGNTIYF
DNA: TGCAGTGCGCCAAACGCTAGGGAGCGCACCTCTGGAAACACCATATATTTT